What follows are 26 T cell receptor beta chains derived from one specimen sequenced in a study of shared clonotypes between healthy human individuals. Sequencing was performed with immunoSEQ multiplex PCR; in TCRdb, only in-frame clones are kept and a portion is missing. Counted here are about 2.1 million clones, about 93% occurring once; the ten biggest clones make up more than 1.5%. Cells designated naive CD8 were CD45RO-negative and were positively selected for CCR7, with terminally differentiated effector memory CD45RA+ cells excluded. The material sequenced was naive CD8+ T cells from PBMCs. The receptor set was obtained from a young man in good health. Some clones in this sample may be carry-over from other donors' samples.

As regards this clone: The same CDR3 arises from other DNA sequences in this sample as well. This chain joins TRBV18 and TRBJ1-5, with 8 bases fitting TRBD1. The V gene end was trimmed by 3 bases and the J gene end by 2 bases; junction bases not matched to a gene: 0. Germline V gene lookup returns CDR1 KGHSH and CDR2 LQKENI. This CDR3 spans 14 amino acids. This CDR3 is CASSPDRGNQPQHF. The CDR3 DNA reads as TGTGCCAGCTCACCGGACAGGGGCAATCAGCCCCAGCATTTT.

This clone came up once. Other DNA sequences in this specimen translate into the identical CDR3. This chain uses TRBV6-5 with TRBJ2-7; 9 bases map to TRBD1. Germline loops: CDR1 MNHEY, CDR2 SVGAGI. Germline trimming cut 5 bases from V and 2 bases from J; bases unmatched to any gene: 4. This CDR3 spans 14 amino acids. DNA of the CDR3: TGTGCCAGCAGTGCCGGGACAGGGCCCTACGAGCAGTACTTC. It specifies CASSAGTGPYEQYF.

The rearrangement joins TRBV10-3 to TRBJ2-2, with D perhaps TRBD1 or TRBD2 (5 bases each). V gave up 0 bases and J gave up 6 bases, with 5 bases separating them. The CDR3 has 13 amino acids. CDR1 and CDR2 from the germline V gene are ENHRY and SYGVKD. The DNA of the CDR3 is TGTGCCATCAGTGAGTCGGGGGCCGGGGAGCTGTTTTTT. As protein: CAISESGAGELFF.

The chain has TRBV2 and TRBJ2-7; no clear D gene. Germline CDR1 is SNHLY and CDR2 is FYNNEI. V gave up 6 bases and J gave up 0 bases, with 9 bases separating them. This CDR3 contains 13 residues. The CDR3 loop is CASRAGVSYEQYF. For the CDR3, the DNA is TGTGCCAGCAGGGCAGGAGTCTCCTACGAGCAGTACTTC.

The chain uses TRBV9 and TRBJ2-1, with 13 positions matching TRBD2. V was clipped by 3 bases and J by 5 bases; unmatched bases: 8. The germline gives CDR1 SGDLS, CDR2 YYNGEE. This CDR3 is 17 amino acids long. The CDR3 DNA reads TGTGCCAGCAGCGCGAGGGGTGGGACTAGCGGGAACAATGAGCAGTTCTTC. It yields the protein CASSARGGTSGNNEQFF.

The chain couples TRBV6-1 to TRBJ2-2, with TRBD2 matching 12 bases. Germline CDR1 reads MNHNS; CDR2 reads SASEGT. J was trimmed by 5 bases and V by 4 bases; bases with no gene match: 2. The length of the CDR3 is 15 residues. This chain's CDR3 is CASSGLAGVTGELFF. The CDR3 nucleotides read TGTGCCAGCAGTGGACTAGCGGGAGTTACCGGGGAGCTGTTTTTT.

This clone was counted once. V gene TRBV7-9 combines with J gene TRBJ2-1, with TRBD2 matching 7 bases. CDR1 and CDR2 (germline): SEHNR, FQNEAQ (reference sequence). CDR3 length: 13 residues. The ends lost 5 bases at V and 6 bases at J; junction bases unmatched: 4. The CDR3 loop reads CASSTRLANEQFF. The DNA for the CDR3 is TGTGCCAGCAGCACCAGACTAGCCAATGAGCAGTTCTTC.

This clone was seen just once. In DNA form, the CDR3 reads TGTGCCACCAGCAATAGCGGGAGCCCCTACAATGAGCAGTTCTTC. It yields the protein CATSNSGSPYNEQFF. The chain employs TRBV15 and TRBJ2-1; TRBD2 matches 9 bases. This CDR3 is 15 amino acids long. V shed 4 bases and J 2 bases; nucleotides not matched to a gene: 3. Per germline, CDR1 LNHNV and CDR2 YYDKDF (reference sequence).

J is TRBJ1-1 and V is TRBV21-1. TRBV21-1 is assigned pseudogene status. There are 13 residues in the CDR3. In DNA form, the CDR3 reads TGTGCCAGCAGCACCTACCCACAGGGAGGAGCTTTCTTT. Its translation is CASSTYPQGGAFF.

Turning to this clone: The sample holds other DNA sequences that translate to the same CDR3. The chain combines TRBV7-6 with TRBJ2-1, with 13 positions matching TRBD2. Germline V gives CDR1 SGHVS, CDR2 FNYEAQ. V shed 5 bases, J shed 3 bases, and the junction held 4 bases outside the gene matches. There are 16 residues in the CDR3. In DNA form, the CDR3 reads TGTGCCAGCAGCCTACGGACTAGCGGGAGCTACAATGAGCAGTTCTTC. As protein: CASSLRTSGSYNEQFF.

This chain joins TRBV5-1 and TRBJ1-5; maybe TRBD1 (5 bases). Germline V gene lookup returns CDR1 SGHRS and CDR2 YFSETQ. The CDR3 has 19 residues. Trimming took off 1 base at V and 0 bases at J, with 20 bases between the two ends. CDR3 residues: CASSLWRKDTQGSNQPQHF. The CDR3 region has the DNA TGCGCCAGCAGCTTGTGGCGGAAGGACACCCAAGGTAGCAATCAGCCCCAGCATTTT. Full variable domain (rest looked up from reference TRBV5-1 and TRBJ1-5): KAGVTQTPRYLIKTRGQQVTLSCSPISGHRSVSWYQQTPGQGLQFLFEYFSETQRNKGNFPGRFSGRQFSNSRSEMNVSTLELGDSALYLCASSLWRKDTQGSNQPQHFGDGTRLSIL.

This clone appeared once. The chain has TRBV13 and TRBJ2-1; D may be TRBD2 (6 bases). The V gene lost 5 bases and the J gene lost 8 bases, with 19 bases spanning the gap. Germline values: CDR1 PRHDT, CDR2 FYEKMQ (reference sequence). This CDR3 spans 15 amino acids. In nucleotides, the CDR3 is TGTGCCAGCAGCGTGCTTCGGGGGAATAATTATGAGCAGTTCTTC. It translates to CASSVLRGNNYEQFF.

The V call is TRBV5-1, the J call TRBJ2-7, with 12 positions matching TRBD2. There are 17 residues in the CDR3. Germline V gene lookup returns CDR1 SGHRS and CDR2 YFSETQ. V trimming: 4 bases; J trimming: 2 bases; junction bases outside the gene matches: 10. CDR3 protein: CASSPTGLAGMAYEQYF. The CDR3 DNA reads as TGCGCCAGCAGCCCCACAGGACTAGCGGGGATGGCCTACGAGCAGTACTTC. Filled out from reference TRBV5-1 and TRBJ2-7, the complete variable domain reads KAGVTQTPRYLIKTRGQQVTLSCSPISGHRSVSWYQQTPGQGLQFLFEYFSETQRNKGNFPGRFSGRQFSNSRSEMNVSTLELGDSALYLCASSPTGLAGMAYEQYFGPGTRLTVT.

This sequence joins TRBV7-6 and TRBJ2-7; no definite D call. The CDR3 runs to 13 residues. The germline V gene encodes CDR1 SGHVS and CDR2 FNYEAQ. V was cut by 3 bases and J by 4 bases, with 10 bases left in between. CDR3 region: CASSFTDAYEQYF. Written as DNA, the CDR3 is TGTGCCAGCAGCTTCACGGACGCTTACGAGCAGTACTTC. The full variable domain, with the rest looked up from reference TRBV7-6 and TRBJ2-7, is GAGVSQSPRYKVTKRGQDVALRCDPISGHVSLYWYRQALGQGPEFLTYFNYEAQQDKSGLPNDRFSAERPEGSISTLTIQRTEQRDSAMYRCASSFTDAYEQYFGPGTRLTVT.

The chain employs TRBV28 and TRBJ1-3, with D uncertain. The V gene lost 5 bases and the J gene lost 3 bases, with 2 bases spanning the gap. Germline CDR1 is MDHEN and CDR2 is SYDVKM. The length of the CDR3 is 11 residues. The CDR3 region is CASSDGNTIYF. The CDR3 coding sequence is TGTGCCAGCAGTGATGGAAACACCATATATTTT.

V and J are TRBV7-8 and TRBJ2-3; a weak D match, TRBD1 (6 bases). The V gene lost 1 base and the J gene lost 1 base, with 15 bases spanning the gap. The CDR3 loop spans 17 amino acids. Germline V gene sequence: CDR1 SGHVS, CDR2 FQNEAQ. CDR3 bases: TGTGCCAGCAGCTTAGGCCTAGGGGGAAGAGGCACAGATACGCAGTATTTT. Translated, it gives CASSLGLGGRGTDTQYF.

This rearrangement joins TRBV7-6 to TRBJ1-2, with D possibly matching TRBD1 (5 bases). The V and J ends lost 5 bases and 4 bases respectively, with 20 bases between them. This CDR3 comprises 16 residues. Germline-derived CDR1 and CDR2 are SGHVS and FNYEAQ. CDR3 nucleotides: TGTGCCAGCAGCCCCCACCCCGACAGCATGCTCTATGGCTACACCTTC. Its protein product is CASSPHPDSMLYGYTF.

The chain has TRBV9 and TRBJ2-3; 11 nucleotides align to TRBD2. Germline-derived CDR1 and CDR2 are SGDLS and YYNGEE. J lost 2 bases, V lost 4 bases, and 15 bases had no gene match. CDR3 length: 19 residues. The CDR3 here is CASSLGGGSGRALTDTQYF. CDR3 DNA sequence: TGTGCCAGCAGCCTAGGGGGCGGTAGCGGGAGGGCCCTCACAGATACGCAGTATTTT.

This sequence joins TRBV27 and TRBJ2-3, with TRBD1 matching over 9 bases. Germline V gives CDR1 MNHEY, CDR2 SMNVEV (reference sequence). The CDR3 is made up of 19 amino acids. After removal of 2 bases from V and 1 base from J, the junction contained 13 bases not matched to a gene. In nucleotides, the CDR3 is TGTGCCAGCAGTTTAGTCGGGACAGGGCTCGCCCCCCGCACAGATACGCAGTATTTT. This codes for CASSLVGTGLAPRTDTQYF.

This chain connects TRBV2 to TRBJ2-1; D remains unclear. Trimming pared 1 base from V and 7 bases from J, leaving 8 bases between. Germline V CDR1 and CDR2: SNHLY, FYNNEI. The CDR3 totals 13 residues. The CDR3 loop is CASSEVQTNEQFF. The DNA of the CDR3 is TGTGCCAGCAGTGAAGTCCAGACGAATGAGCAGTTCTTC. Full variable domain (rest looked up from reference TRBV2 and TRBJ2-1): EPEVTQTPSHQVTQMGQEVILRCVPISNHLYFYWYRQILGQKVEFLVSFYNNEISEKSEIFDDQFSVERPDGSNFTLKIRSTKLEDSAMYFCASSEVQTNEQFFGPGTRLTVL.

V gene TRBV14 combines with J gene TRBJ2-7; D gene uncertain. Germline CDR1 SGHDN, CDR2 FVKESK. The CDR3 consists of 14 residues. Trimming left V 0 bases short and J 2 bases short, with 8 bases between. The CDR3 nucleotides are TGTGCCAGCAGCCAAGAGACAAGAGCCTACGAGCAGTACTTC. It yields the protein CASSQETRAYEQYF.

The chain has TRBV4-2 and TRBJ2-3, with a weak D call TRBD2 (6 bases). The germline gives CDR1 LGHNA, CDR2 YNFKEQ. The V end was cut by 3 bases, the J end by 4 bases, with 11 bases between. The CDR3 covers 14 residues. The CDR3 coding sequence is TGTGCCAGCAGCCATTACGGGAGTTCAGATACGCAGTATTTT. Translation: CASSHYGSSDTQYF.

The chain joins TRBV28 to TRBJ1-5; D call uncertain. The germline V gene encodes CDR1 MDHEN and CDR2 SYDVKM. The CDR3 covers 16 residues. V was shortened by 5 bases and J by 0 bases, with 14 bases between the two germline ends. The CDR3: CASSPAPGFSNQPQHF. The CDR3 nucleotides are TGTGCCAGCAGTCCCGCGCCGGGGTTTAGCAATCAGCCCCAGCATTTT.

The chain carries TRBV29-1 and TRBJ2-7; tentatively, D is TRBD1 or TRBD2 (5 bases each). The V gene's germline CDR1 is SQVTM and CDR2 ANQGSEA. This CDR3 has 13 residues. Trimming removed 5 bases from V and 1 base from J, with 12 bases in between. The CDR3 DNA reads as TGCAGCGTTATCGGGACGGATTCCTACGAGCAGTACTTC. This encodes CSVIGTDSYEQYF.

This rearrangement joins TRBV7-9 to TRBJ2-1; TRBD2 matches at 9 bases. The CDR3 covers 14 residues. V trimming: 8 bases; J trimming: 7 bases; junction bases outside the gene matches: 9. Germline V lookup: CDR1 SEHNR, CDR2 FQNEAQ (reference sequence). CDR3 sequence: CASPSSGSKNEQFF. CDR3 nucleotide sequence: TGTGCCAGCCCTAGTAGCGGGAGTAAAAATGAGCAGTTCTTC.

The V and J genes are TRBV7-9 and TRBJ2-7; D ambiguous. V shed 2 bases and J shed 0 bases, with 11 bases lying between them. This CDR3 comprises 15 residues. In germline, CDR1 is SEHNR, CDR2 FQNEAQ (reference sequence). For the CDR3, the DNA is TGTGCCAGCAGCTTAAGTGGCAGCCTCTCCTACGAGCAGTACTTC. It encodes CASSLSGSLSYEQYF.